Sequencing of this T cell receptor beta chain was carried out in a study of long-term antiretroviral therapy in people with HIV. Study-wide background: First collections came about a decade before the 2015 immediate-ART recommendation.

Study-wide points: Once patients were on ART, diversity went higher but still fell short of transplant donor controls. Nothing was known about ART adherence, viral resistance or changes in therapy.

CDR3 length: 14 residues. The V and J ends lost 4 bases and 5 bases, in that order; junction bases with no gene match: 9. Germline V gene lookup returns CDR1 GTSNPN and CDR2 SVGIG (reference sequence). Runs used v3.0 of the immunoSEQ assay and were done at survey level. Measured with immunoSEQ multiplex PCR; TCRdb has only the in-frame clones, and not every one. Of about 25,000 clones listed, 79% are singletons. Note on this clone: Its antigen is not known.

The specimen was unsorted PBMCs, collected 2.1 years after starting antiretroviral therapy. This clonotype originated in a man under 40 with HIV. This chain links TRBV30 with TRBJ2-7; 9 nucleotides align to TRBD2. Here the CDR3 reads CAWIGSGSKDEQYF. CDR3 coding DNA: TGTGCCTGGATTGGTAGCGGGAGTAAGGACGAGCAGTACTTC. The full variable domain, rest sourced from reference TRBV30 and TRBJ2-7, is SQTIHQWPATLVQPVGSPLSLECTVEGTSNPNLYWYRQAAGRGLQLLFYSVGIGQISSEVPQNLSASRPQDRQFILSSKKLLLSDSGFYLCAWIGSGSKDEQYFGPGTRLTVT.